The 24 T cell receptor beta chains given below trace back to one sample, sequenced in a study of shared clonotypes between healthy human individuals. Sequencing was performed with immunoSEQ multiplex PCR; in TCRdb, only in-frame clones are kept and a portion is missing. The data contain 550,000 to 700,000 clones, around four fifths of them singletons. Sequenced input: memory CD4+ T cells sorted from blood. The subset here: CD45RA-negative fraction. The receptors originated from a woman in her twenties or thirties in good health.

The chain has TRBV9 and TRBJ2-3, with 9 bases aligning to TRBD2. V trimming: 4 bases; J trimming: 1 base; junction bases outside the gene matches: 13. The CDR3 length is 18 residues. Germline values: CDR1 SGDLS, CDR2 YYNGEE. Here the CDR3 reads CASSPGTSGWVGTDTQYF. CDR3 sequence (DNA): TGTGCCAGCAGCCCAGGTACTAGCGGGTGGGTAGGCACAGATACGCAGTATTTT.

The rearrangement joins TRBV30 to TRBJ2-7; D perhaps matches TRBD1 (5 bases). This CDR3 is built from 13 residues. Germline V gene sequence: CDR1 GTSNPN, CDR2 SVGIG (reference sequence). V dropped 3 bases and J dropped 0 bases, with 9 bases sitting between them. The CDR3 nucleotides are TGTGCCTGGAGGACAGCCCTCTCCTACGAGCAGTACTTC. Protein sequence: CAWRTALSYEQYF.

This clone was found once. The chain combines TRBV19 with TRBJ2-7; 9 positions agree with TRBD2. Germline V gene sequence: CDR1 LNHDA, CDR2 SQIVND (reference sequence). The trim removed 5 bases at V and 3 bases at J, leaving 14 bases unmatched. The length of the CDR3 is 17 residues. The CDR3 DNA reads as TGTGCCAGTAGTGCATCCAAAGGGACTAGCCCGTACTACGAGCAGTACTTC. Protein product: CASSASKGTSPYYEQYF.

The chain has TRBV5-1 and TRBJ2-3; 10 bases map to TRBD2. The germline V gene has CDR1 SGHRS and CDR2 YFSETQ. CDR3 length equals 17 residues. The J segment lost 2 bases and the V segment lost 5 bases, leaving 11 bases of the junction unmatched. Written as DNA, the CDR3 is TGCGCCAGCAGAACAGCTAGCGGGAGAACTTTCACAGATACGCAGTATTTT. Its translation is CASRTASGRTFTDTQYF.

Note on this clone: This is likely an artifact of a read error, given a far larger clone one base away. This specimen includes other DNA sequences encoding the same CDR3. V usage is TRBV7-9 and J usage is TRBJ1-1; D call uncertain. This CDR3 contains 11 residues. V was trimmed by 5 bases and J by 3 bases, leaving 4 bases between them. CDR1 SEHNR and CDR2 FQNEAQ come from the germline V gene (reference sequence). The CDR3 nucleotides read TGTGCCAGCAGCCTTCACACTGAAGCTTTCTTT. Protein: CASSLHTEAFF.

The V and J genes are TRBV2 and TRBJ1-1; D is ambiguous. This CDR3 spans 12 amino acids. The germline V gene has CDR1 SNHLY and CDR2 FYNNEI. Trimming stripped 5 bases from V and 1 base from J, with 5 bases between. The CDR3 bases are TGTGCCAGCAGTTTCGGGAACACTGAAGCTTTCTTT. Its protein product is CASSFGNTEAFF.

This chain links TRBV6-5 with TRBJ1-6; D gene unclear. Germline values: CDR1 MNHEY, CDR2 SVGAGI. CDR3 length: 13 residues. Trimming cost V 7 bases and J 10 bases, with 14 bases left between them. The CDR3 coding sequence is TGTGCCAGCAATTCTGCAGAGGGATCACCCCTCCACTTT. Residues: CASNSAEGSPLHF.

The chain recombines TRBV4-2 with TRBJ2-3; D is unresolved. There are 15 residues in the CDR3. The V and J ends lost 4 bases and 0 bases respectively, with 11 bases between them. CDR1 and CDR2 (germline): LGHNA, YNFKEQ. The CDR3 bases are TGTGCCAGCAGCCGCGCCGGCGGAAGCACAGATACGCAGTATTTT. It encodes CASSRAGGSTDTQYF.

V usage is TRBV10-3 and J usage is TRBJ1-5; 9 positions match TRBD1. In germline, CDR1 is ENHRY, CDR2 SYGVKD. The CDR3 runs to 14 residues. The junction had 4 bases not matched to a gene; V was cut back by 6 bases and J by 4 bases. CDR3 loop: CAISDGTGNQPQHF. The CDR3 bases are TGTGCCATCAGCGATGGGACAGGGAATCAGCCCCAGCATTTT.

The chain recombines TRBV4-1 with TRBJ2-6; D may be TRBD1 or TRBD2 (5 bases each). V lost 3 bases and J 2 bases, leaving 11 bases between the germline ends. CDR3 length equals 16 residues. Germline lookup yields CDR1 MGHRA and CDR2 YSYEKL. This CDR3 reads CASSQTQGAGANVLTF. CDR3 nucleotide sequence: TGCGCCAGCAGCCAGACCCAGGGAGCTGGGGCCAACGTCCTGACTTTC.

V and J are TRBV23-1 and TRBJ1-2; D gene ambiguous. TRBV23-1 carries the ORF label, with uncertain function. V was cut by 4 bases and J by 4 bases, with 10 bases left in between. The CDR3 is 13 residues long. The CDR3 DNA reads TGCGCCAGCAGTCCGGACCGAGGCTATGGCTACACCTTC. Translated, it gives CASSPDRGYGYTF.

The chain has TRBV14 and TRBJ2-2; possible D gene TRBD2, 5 bases. CDR3 length: 14 residues. Trimming stripped 1 base from V and 7 bases from J, with 10 bases between. Germline V gene lookup returns CDR1 SGHDN and CDR2 FVKESK. The CDR3 DNA reads as TGTGCCAGCAGCCAAGTCTCTAGCCTCGGGGAGCTGTTTTTT. It translates to CASSQVSSLGELFF.

This clone was counted at least ten times. The chain joins TRBV5-1 to TRBJ2-2, with 10 positions matching TRBD2. From germline, CDR1 is SGHRS and CDR2 YFSETQ. V lost 2 bases and J lost 3; bases outside the gene matches: 4. This CDR3 is built from 16 residues. CDR3 in amino acids: CASSLGAGGHTGELFF. The CDR3 DNA reads TGCGCCAGCAGCTTAGGAGCGGGAGGGCACACCGGGGAGCTGTTTTTT.

This chain connects TRBV27 to TRBJ1-1; 8 bases match TRBD1. Germline V gene data show CDR1 as MNHEY and CDR2 as SMNVEV (reference sequence). This CDR3 contains 13 residues. The V and J ends lost 3 bases and 5 bases, in that order; junction bases with no gene match: 2. This chain's CDR3 is CASSFYRGTEAFF. CDR3 nucleotide sequence: TGTGCCAGCAGTTTCTACAGGGGGACTGAAGCTTTCTTT.

The rearrangement uses TRBV10-1 and TRBJ2-7; unclear D gene. The V end was cut by 8 bases, the J end by 4 bases, with 9 bases between. CDR1 WNHNN and CDR2 SYGVQD come from the germline V gene (reference sequence). The CDR3 runs 11 residues. The CDR3 spells CASPPLYEQYF. The CDR3 region has the DNA TGCGCCAGCCCCCCCTTATACGAGCAGTACTTC.

This chain connects TRBV15 to TRBJ2-3; 9 bases fit TRBD2. CDR1 is LNHNV and CDR2 is YYDKDF in the germline V gene (reference sequence). This CDR3 is 15 amino acids long. Germline trimming cut 4 bases from V and 1 base from J; bases unmatched to any gene: 3. The CDR3 sequence: CATSKRTSGTDTQYF. The CDR3 coding sequence is TGTGCCACCAGCAAAAGGACTAGCGGCACAGATACGCAGTATTTT.

The chain has TRBV28 and TRBJ2-1; no clear D. V lost 6 bases, J lost 2 bases, and 17 bases lay in between. The CDR3 has 16 amino acids. Germline CDR1 is MDHEN and CDR2 is SYDVKM. The CDR3 region is CASSRVAAGPYNEQFF. The CDR3 DNA follows: TGTGCCAGCAGCCGAGTGGCGGCAGGCCCCTACAATGAGCAGTTCTTC.

The gene calls are TRBV14 and TRBJ1-3; TRBD1 is a possible D gene (5 bases). The V gene's germline CDR1 is SGHDN and CDR2 FVKESK. This CDR3 spans 14 amino acids. The V gene lost 3 bases and the J gene lost 2 bases, with 8 bases spanning the gap. The CDR3 DNA reads TGTGCCAGCAGCCAGGTGACAGCTGGAAACACCATATATTTT. Its translation is CASSQVTAGNTIYF.

V gene TRBV10-1 combines with J gene TRBJ2-1; 11 bases agree with TRBD2. Germline values: CDR1 WNHNN, CDR2 SYGVQD (reference sequence). J gave up 4 bases and V 3 bases, and 5 bases lay outside the gene matches. This CDR3 contains 16 residues. The CDR3 region has the DNA TGCGCCAGCAGTGAAGTGGGACTAGCGGAATACAATGAGCAGTTCTTC. Encoded protein: CASSEVGLAEYNEQFF.

This sequence joins TRBV6-1 and TRBJ2-3; D possibly uses TRBD1 or TRBD2 (5 bases each). V dropped 1 base and J dropped 4 bases, with 9 bases sitting between them. The CDR3 sequence is 14 residues long. Germline CDR1 MNHNS, CDR2 SASEGT. This CDR3 reads CASSEGGLADTQYF. CDR3 coding DNA: TGTGCCAGCAGTGAAGGGGGGTTGGCAGATACGCAGTATTTT.

The chain links TRBV30 to TRBJ2-3; 16 bases line up with TRBD2. The V and J ends lost 4 bases and 6 bases, in that order; junction bases with no gene match: 13. The CDR3 extends over 18 amino acids. Germline-derived CDR1 and CDR2 are GTSNPN and SVGIG (reference sequence). In nucleotides, the CDR3 is TGTGCCTGGAAAGTTTGGGGACTAGCGGGAGGGCCGGTCGATACGCAGTATTTT. Translated: CAWKVWGLAGGPVDTQYF.

This rearrangement joins TRBV7-2 to TRBJ2-2, with 9 bases lining up with TRBD2. CDR3 length equals 14 residues. In germline, CDR1 is SGHTA, CDR2 FQGNSA. Unmatched junction bases numbered 7, after V lost 7 bases and J lost 7 bases. As DNA, the CDR3 is TGTGCCAGCACCCCTGGCGGGAGGGTCGGGGAGCTGTTTTTT. This codes for CASTPGGRVGELFF.

This clone was seen a few times. The chain has TRBV28 and TRBJ2-1; 14 positions match TRBD2. The CDR3 spans 17 residues. The V gene end was trimmed by 6 bases and the J gene end by 3 bases; junction bases not matched to a gene: 7. Germline V gives CDR1 MDHEN, CDR2 SYDVKM. In DNA form, the CDR3 reads TGTGCCAGCAGAGCCGGGACTAGCGGGAGAGACTACAATGAGCAGTTCTTC. Amino acids: CASRAGTSGRDYNEQFF.

This chain joins TRBV6-5 and TRBJ1-3; D possibly corresponds to TRBD1 (5 bases). Germline V gene sequence: CDR1 MNHEY, CDR2 SVGAGI. This CDR3 contains 13 residues. Trimming left V 8 bases short and J 2 bases short, with 10 bases between. DNA for the CDR3: TGTGCCAGCCAGAGGGGTCCTGGAAACACCATATATTTT. It yields the protein CASQRGPGNTIYF.